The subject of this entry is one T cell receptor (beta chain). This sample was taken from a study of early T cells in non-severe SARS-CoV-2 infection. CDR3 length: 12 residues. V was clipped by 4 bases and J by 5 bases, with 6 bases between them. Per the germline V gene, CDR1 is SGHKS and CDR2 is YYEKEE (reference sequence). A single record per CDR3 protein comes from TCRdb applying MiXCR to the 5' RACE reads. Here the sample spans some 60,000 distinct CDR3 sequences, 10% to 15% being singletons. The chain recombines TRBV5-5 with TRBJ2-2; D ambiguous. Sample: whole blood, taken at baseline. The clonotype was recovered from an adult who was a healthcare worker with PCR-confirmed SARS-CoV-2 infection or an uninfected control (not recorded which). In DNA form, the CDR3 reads TGTGCCAGCAGCCTCTGGACCGGGGAGCTGTTTTTT. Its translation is CASSLWTGELFF.